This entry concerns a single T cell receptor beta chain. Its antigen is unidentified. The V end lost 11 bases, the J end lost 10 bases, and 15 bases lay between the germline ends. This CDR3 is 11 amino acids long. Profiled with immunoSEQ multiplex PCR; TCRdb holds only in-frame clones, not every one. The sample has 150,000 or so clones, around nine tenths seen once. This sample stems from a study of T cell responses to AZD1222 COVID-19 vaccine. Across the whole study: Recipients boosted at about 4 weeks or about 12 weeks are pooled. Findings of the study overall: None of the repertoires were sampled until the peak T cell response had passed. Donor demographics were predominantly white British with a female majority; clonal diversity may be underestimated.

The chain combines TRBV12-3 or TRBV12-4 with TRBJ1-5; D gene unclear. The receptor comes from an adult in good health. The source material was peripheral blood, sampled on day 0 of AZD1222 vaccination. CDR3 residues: CASSSGQPQHF. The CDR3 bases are TGTGCCTCCTCAAGCGGGCAACCCCAGCATTTT.